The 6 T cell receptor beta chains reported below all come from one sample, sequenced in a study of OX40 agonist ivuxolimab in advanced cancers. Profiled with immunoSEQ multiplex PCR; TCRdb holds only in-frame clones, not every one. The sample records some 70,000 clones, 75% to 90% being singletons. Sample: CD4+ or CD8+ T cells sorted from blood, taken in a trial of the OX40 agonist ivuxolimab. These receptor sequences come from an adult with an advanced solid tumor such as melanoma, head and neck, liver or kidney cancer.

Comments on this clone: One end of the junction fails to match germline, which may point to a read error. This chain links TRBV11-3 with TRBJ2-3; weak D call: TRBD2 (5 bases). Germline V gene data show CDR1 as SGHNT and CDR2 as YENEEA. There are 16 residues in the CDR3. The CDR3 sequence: CASSLNPAASKDTQYF. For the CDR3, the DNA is TGTGCCAGCAGCTTAAATCCAGCGGCGAGCAAAGATACGCAGTATTTT.

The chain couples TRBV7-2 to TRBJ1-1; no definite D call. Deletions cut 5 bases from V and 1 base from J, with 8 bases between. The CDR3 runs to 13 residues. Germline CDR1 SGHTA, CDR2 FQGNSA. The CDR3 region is CASSPRQNTEAFF. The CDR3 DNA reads TGTGCCAGCAGCCCGCGACAGAACACTGAAGCTTTCTTT.

In DNA, the CDR3 is TGCGCCAGCAGCTTCTCTGACAGGGGGCACGGAAACACCATATATTTT. It encodes CASSFSDRGHGNTIYF. V and J are TRBV5-1 and TRBJ1-3; TRBD1 aligns across 10 bases. This CDR3 spans 16 amino acids. Germline loops: CDR1 SGHRS, CDR2 YFSETQ. The ends lost 2 bases at V and 4 bases at J; junction bases unmatched: 6.

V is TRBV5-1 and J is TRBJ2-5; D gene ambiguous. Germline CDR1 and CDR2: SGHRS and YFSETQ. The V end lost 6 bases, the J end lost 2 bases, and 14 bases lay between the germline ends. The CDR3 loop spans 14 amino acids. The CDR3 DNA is TGCGCCAGCACCCAACTTTACCGACAAGAGACCCAGTACTTC. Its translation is CASTQLYRQETQYF. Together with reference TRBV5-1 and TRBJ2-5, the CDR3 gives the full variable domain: KAGVTQTPRYLIKTRGQQVTLSCSPISGHRSVSWYQQTPGQGLQFLFEYFSETQRNKGNFPGRFSGRQFSNSRSEMNVSTLELGDSALYLCASTQLYRQETQYFGPGTRLLVL.

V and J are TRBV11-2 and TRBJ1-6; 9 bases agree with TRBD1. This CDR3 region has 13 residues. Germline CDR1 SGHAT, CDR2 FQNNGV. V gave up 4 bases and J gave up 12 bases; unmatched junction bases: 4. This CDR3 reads CASSSTGGLPLHF. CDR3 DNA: TGTGCCAGCAGCTCTACAGGGGGCCTACCCCTCCACTTT.

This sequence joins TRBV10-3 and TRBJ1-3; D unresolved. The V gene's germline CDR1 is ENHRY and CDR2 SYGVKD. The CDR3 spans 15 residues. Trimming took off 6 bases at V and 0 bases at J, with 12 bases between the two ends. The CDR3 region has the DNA TGTGCCATCAGGGAGGGCCTAAGCTCTGGAAACACCATATATTTT. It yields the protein CAIREGLSSGNTIYF.